This TCR beta chain was sequenced during a study of TIL therapy for anti-PD-1-resistant metastatic lung cancer. Whole-study context: Most patients had lung adenocarcinoma; a few tumors were EGFR-mutant, two ALK-rearranged; half smoked currently or formerly.

This CDR3 is 14 amino acids long. CDR1 and CDR2 (germline): SSHAT, FNYEAQ (reference sequence). This was the immunoSEQ v3 assay. Libraries were prepared by immunoSEQ multiplex PCR; TCRdb keeps only in-frame clonotypes and omits some of them. The sample has 60,000 or so clones, around 63% seen once. Specified time point: pre-treatment sample, taken before nivolumab and TIL therapy. Stage 4 NSCLC adults joined between 2017 and 2020. A remark on this clone: At one of its ends the junction is not consistent with the germline gene, which may arise from a read error.

The sequence derives from a person between 25 and 79 years old with non-small cell lung cancer. This specimen consisted of blood, obtained at baseline. The rearrangement links TRBV7-7 to TRBJ2-5; the D gene is possibly TRBD2 (6 bases). CDR3 sequence: CASSLGMGEATQYF. The CDR3 DNA is TGTGCTAGCAGCTTGGGGATGGGGGAGGCGACCCAGTACTTC.